The present T cell receptor beta chain was sequenced within a study of blood T cells in healthy people across ages. Using a J-beta primer mix together with a sample-barcoded 5' primer, a second PCR was run for about 6 to 11 cycles. TCRdb reprocessed the 5' RACE reads via MiXCR and lists one record per CDR3 protein. The sample yields around 580,000 distinct CDR3 sequences, around 48% seen once. CDR3 size: 14 residues. Germline V CDR1 and CDR2: MNHNS, SASEGT. The sequence was collected from a man aged 80 or over in good health. Specimen: blood. The chain is built from TRBV6-1 and TRBJ2-5, with a possible D match to TRBD2 (6 bases). The J call may be wrong; the DNA end is better matched by TRBJ2-7. The CDR3 region has the DNA TGTGCCAGCACCAGGGACTCCTTGGGCTACGAGCAGTACTTC. Its translation is CASTRDSLGYEQYF.